This passage covers 14 T cell receptor beta chains from one sample sequenced in a study of T cell changes during pregnancy in multiple sclerosis (dated by TCRdb to the late 2010s). The protocol used for the library was the immunoSEQ multiplex PCR assay. The table comes from immuneACCESS by way of TCRdb, which keeps in-frame sequences with V and J called. Part of the clones is missing from these tables; in studies checked, under half for an unresolved V gene and the rest for unknown reasons. Recorded for this sample are approximately 48,000 clones; roughly 94% of them occurred a single time. Around 5% of the sample comes from the top ten. The starting material was CD8+ T cells from peripheral blood mononuclear cells, obtained before pregnancy. These receptors originate from a female donor with multiple sclerosis, enrolled in a pregnancy study.

This chain connects TRBV4-1 to TRBJ2-1; possibly TRBD2 for D (6 bases). The CDR3 has 11 residues. V lost 7 bases to trimming and J lost 9 bases, with 10 bases between them. Germline loops: CDR1 MGHRA, CDR2 YSYEKL. The CDR3 is CASIQGGEQFF. The CDR3 DNA reads as TGCGCCAGCATTCAGGGAGGTGAGCAGTTCTTC.

The genes are TRBV5-6 and TRBJ2-7, with TRBD2 identical over 7 bases. The CDR3 contains 16 residues. CDR1 and CDR2 (germline): SGHDT, YYEEEE. After removal of 5 bases from V and 2 bases from J, the junction contained 13 bases not matched to a gene. For the CDR3, the DNA is TGTGCCAGCAGTTCCTCGCCACGCGGGAGCGCCTACGAGCAGTACTTC. Translating it yields CASSSSPRGSAYEQYF.

The chain recombines TRBV7-8 with TRBJ2-6; 7 bases agree with TRBD2. The junction had 10 bases not matched to a gene; V was cut back by 0 bases and J by 2 bases. The CDR3 contains 19 residues. Germline loops: CDR1 SGHVS, CDR2 FQNEAQ. The CDR3 loop is CASSLAIALALTGANVLTF. The CDR3 DNA is TGTGCCAGCAGCTTAGCGATTGCACTAGCGCTCACTGGGGCCAACGTCCTGACTTTC. The full variable domain, in which reference TRBV7-8 and TRBJ2-6 provide the parts outside the CDR3, is GAGVSQSPRYKVAKRGQDVALRCDPISGHVSLFWYQQALGQGPEFLTYFQNEAQLDKSGLPSDRFFAERPEGSVSTLKIQRTQQEDSAVYLCASSLAIALALTGANVLTFGAGSRLTVL.

This sequence joins TRBV7-3 and TRBJ1-1, with D perhaps matching TRBD1 (5 bases). Germline lookup yields CDR1 SGHTA and CDR2 FQGTGA. This CDR3 contains 13 residues. The V and J ends lost 4 bases and 4 bases respectively, with 10 bases between them. The CDR3 here is CASSSTVFTEAFF. The CDR3 nucleotides are TGTGCCAGCAGCTCGACAGTTTTCACTGAAGCTTTCTTT.

V is TRBV5-1 and J is TRBJ2-7; 7 bases map to TRBD1. Looked up from germline, CDR1 is SGHRS and CDR2 is YFSETQ. The CDR3 has 14 residues. Unmatched junction bases numbered 6, after V lost 3 bases and J lost 3 bases. CDR3 protein: CASSSPTGNYEQYF. In DNA, the CDR3 is TGCGCCAGCAGCTCGCCGACAGGGAACTACGAGCAGTACTTC.

Notes on this clone: No DNA is shown, since the ends of the CDR3 on it are uncertain; the CDR3 is the one TCRdb lists. The chain couples TRBV2 to TRBJ2-5; the table calls TRBD2, which could not be checked here. The CDR3 extends over 20 residues, inclusive of both ends. Germline CDR1 SNHLY, CDR2 FYNNEI. This CDR3 is CASSEWGTGTLGLAVQQLYF.

The chain has TRBV7-9 and TRBJ2-1; 9 bases map to TRBD1. V gave up 2 bases and J gave up 3 bases; unmatched junction bases: 5. The CDR3 covers 16 residues. CDR1 SEHNR and CDR2 FQNEAQ come from the germline V gene (reference sequence). The CDR3 nucleotides read TGTGCCAGCAGCTTATCTCTGGACAGGGGCTACAATGAGCAGTTCTTC. Protein product: CASSLSLDRGYNEQFF.

The chain combines TRBV4-1 with TRBJ2-7, with 11 bases fitting TRBD2. Germline V CDR1 and CDR2: MGHRA, YSYEKL. Trimming removed 4 bases from V and 7 bases from J; junction bases left unmatched: 6. This CDR3 region has 14 residues. CDR3 DNA sequence: TGCGCCAGCAGCCCGTGGGGACTAGCGGAAGAGCAGTACTTC. Protein: CASSPWGLAEEQYF.

The rearrangement joins TRBV15 to TRBJ2-2; D not resolved. Germline V gives CDR1 LNHNV, CDR2 YYDKDF (reference sequence). V dropped 0 bases and J dropped 3 bases, with 14 bases sitting between them. This CDR3 comprises 17 residues. CDR3 coding DNA: TGTGCCACCAGCAGAGATTTGAGAGGTGCCCACACCGGGGAGCTGTTTTTT. Translated: CATSRDLRGAHTGELFF.

V is TRBV7-9 and J is TRBJ1-2; D is uncertain. Per the germline V gene, CDR1 is SEHNR and CDR2 is FQNEAQ (reference sequence). The CDR3 has 15 amino acids. V was clipped by 2 bases and J by 3 bases, with 13 bases between them. CDR3 DNA sequence: TGTGCCAGCAGCTTATACGGCCCGGGTCACTATGGCTACACCTTC. This translates into CASSLYGPGHYGYTF.

The chain uses TRBV7-9 and TRBJ1-2; tentatively, D is TRBD1 (6 bases). This CDR3 comprises 17 residues. Germline CDR1 SEHNR, CDR2 FQNEAQ (reference sequence). Between the trimmed V and J ends, which lost 2 bases and 8 bases, there was a span of 24 bases. The CDR3 is CASSLLGLTGYDSGYTF. DNA of the CDR3: TGTGCCAGCAGCTTACTTGGATTAACAGGGTATGATAGCGGCTACACCTTC.

This chain links TRBV7-9 with TRBJ2-1, with 10 bases aligning to TRBD2. The CDR3 extends over 17 amino acids. J lost 7 bases, V lost 0 bases, and 9 bases had no gene match. Germline assignment: CDR1 SEHNR and CDR2 FQNEAQ (reference sequence). CDR3 amino acids: CASSLAQAGGPGNEQFF. CDR3 nucleotides: TGTGCCAGCAGCTTAGCTCAAGCGGGAGGGCCGGGAAATGAGCAGTTCTTC.

This sequence joins TRBV28 and TRBJ1-4; 7 bases align to TRBD1. V lost 6 bases and J lost 10; bases outside the gene matches: 14. In germline, CDR1 is MDHEN, CDR2 SYDVKM. This CDR3 comprises 15 residues. CDR3 coding DNA: TGTGCCAGCAGACGGGCCCAGGGGGAAAAAGGAAAACTGTTTTTT. It specifies CASRRAQGEKGKLFF.

In DNA form, the CDR3 reads TGTGCCAGCAGCCAAGATAAGGGAGACCAAGAGACCCAGTACTTC. Translated: CASSQDKGDQETQYF. The rearrangement uses TRBV4-2 and TRBJ2-5, with D maybe TRBD2 (5 bases). This CDR3 contains 15 residues. Trimming removed 0 bases from V and 0 bases from J, with 8 bases in between. The germline V gene encodes CDR1 LGHNA and CDR2 YNFKEQ.